This T cell receptor beta chain was sequenced for a study of blood T cell repertoires in COVID-19. Background on the study: The analysed material was cDNA or gDNA that came from T cells, B-cell-depleted T cells, or PBMCs.

The count of this clone is one. Here immunoSEQ multiplex PCR was the method, and the copy in TCRdb shows in-frame clones only, minus some. This table holds fewer than 100,000 clones, 70% to 80% found once. Germline loops: CDR1 SGHNT, CDR2 YYREEE (reference sequence). Trimming cost V 4 bases and J 9 bases; bases outside gene matches: 9. CDR3 size: 14 residues. The sequencing input was peripheral blood. The source is a man between 65 and 85 years old with acute or convalescent COVID-19. The chain couples TRBV5-4 to TRBJ2-1; 8 bases fit TRBD1. The CDR3 is CASSVRQGISEQFF. The CDR3 region has the DNA TGTGCCAGCAGCGTTAGACAGGGGATCAGTGAGCAGTTCTTC.